These 5 T cell receptor beta chains were sequenced from one sample in a study of blood T cell repertoires in COVID-19. Data came from immunoSEQ multiplex PCR; TCRdb stores just in-frame clones and leaves some out. The table shows 150,000 to 200,000 clones, with roughly 88% occurring only once. Sample: peripheral blood. The receptors here all came from a human donor with active or convalescent COVID-19. The donor label of this sample is uncertain.

The chain employs TRBV5-5 and TRBJ1-2; D is perhaps TRBD1 (6 bases). The CDR3 sequence is 13 residues long. Trimming left V 1 base short and J 2 bases short, with 6 bases between. Germline values: CDR1 SGHKS, CDR2 YYEKEE (reference sequence). The CDR3 spells CASSLRGNYGYTF. The CDR3 DNA is TGTGCCAGCAGCTTGAGGGGGAACTATGGCTACACCTTC.

This chain connects TRBV7-3 to TRBJ2-2; TRBD2 might be the D (6 bases). This CDR3 has 19 residues. With 1 base removed from V and 5 bases from J, the gap between germline ends came to 23 bases. Germline V gives CDR1 SGHTA, CDR2 FQGTGA. The CDR3 DNA is TGTGCCAGCAGCTTAATCGGTCTTGGAGGGAATCGTGGAACCGGGGAGCTGTTTTTT. This codes for CASSLIGLGGNRGTGELFF.

This clone appeared a single time. The chain combines TRBV9 with TRBJ1-3, with D tentatively TRBD1 (6 bases). Germline V gene lookup returns CDR1 SGDLS and CDR2 YYNGEE. V lost 4 bases, J lost 8 bases, and 19 bases lay in between. The CDR3 contains 15 residues. The CDR3 nucleotides are TGTGCCAGCAGCCAAGATGGGAGCAGGGGAGACACCATATATTTT. It translates to CASSQDGSRGDTIYF.

This sequence joins TRBV6-2 or TRBV6-3 and TRBJ1-5; tentative D call: TRBD1 (6 bases). The CDR3 spans 14 residues. Germline CDR1 and CDR2: MNHEY and SVGEGT. V lost 5 bases and J lost 4, with 12 bases in between. CDR3 DNA: TGTGCCAGCAGTAGGGACAACACTAATCAGCCCCAGCATTTT. Its protein product is CASSRDNTNQPQHF.

The chain links TRBV7-2 to TRBJ2-7; TRBD2 matches 7 bases. Germline loops: CDR1 SGHTA, CDR2 FQGNSA. This CDR3 region has 14 residues. V shed 0 bases and J 5 bases; nucleotides not matched to a gene: 4. For the CDR3, the DNA is TGTGCCAGCAGCTTAGCCCGGGGGGTGGACGAGCAGTACTTC. Its translation is CASSLARGVDEQYF.